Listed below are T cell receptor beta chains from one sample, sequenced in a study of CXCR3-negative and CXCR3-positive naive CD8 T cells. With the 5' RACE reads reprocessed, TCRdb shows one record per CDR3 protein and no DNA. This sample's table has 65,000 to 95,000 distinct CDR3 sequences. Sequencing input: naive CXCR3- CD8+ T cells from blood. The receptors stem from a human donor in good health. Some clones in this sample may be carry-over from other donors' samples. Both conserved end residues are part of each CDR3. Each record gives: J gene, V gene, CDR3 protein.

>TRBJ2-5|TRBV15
CATSSSMLGETQYF
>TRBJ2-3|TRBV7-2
CASSIVTSTDTQYF
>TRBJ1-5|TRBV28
CASSPRQGDQPQHF
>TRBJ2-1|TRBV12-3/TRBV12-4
CASSSFWGSLSYGEQFF
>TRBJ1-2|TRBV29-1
CSVVFYPADKLYGYTF
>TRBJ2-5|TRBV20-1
CSAPRGRRETQYF
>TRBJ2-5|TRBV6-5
CASSSWGGDVETQYF
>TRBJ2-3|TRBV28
CASSSRTGWDTQYF
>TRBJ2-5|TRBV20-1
CSARAWTSQETQYF
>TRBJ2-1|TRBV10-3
CAISNPGLAGASEGNEQFF
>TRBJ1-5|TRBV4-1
CASSQGIVGNQPQHF
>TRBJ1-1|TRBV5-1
CASSLQGTEAFF
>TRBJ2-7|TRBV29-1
CSVEDTGNRGPAYEQYF
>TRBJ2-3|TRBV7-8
CASSSPSDTQYF
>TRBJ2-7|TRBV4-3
CASSQDWRVDASYEQYF
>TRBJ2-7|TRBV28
CASSKGPRAEEQYF
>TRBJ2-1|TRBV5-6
CASSFDFGTSGYNEQFF
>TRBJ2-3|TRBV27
CASSLQGFPDTQYF
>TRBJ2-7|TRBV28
CATTNRESSYEQYF
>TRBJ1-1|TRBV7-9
CASSSSPEAFF
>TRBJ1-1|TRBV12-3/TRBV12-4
CASSFGQLDTEAFF
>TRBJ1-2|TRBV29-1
CSVELANYGYTF
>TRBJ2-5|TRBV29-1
CSVEDPPEEKETQYF
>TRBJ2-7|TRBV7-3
CATVRVYGLHSYEQYF
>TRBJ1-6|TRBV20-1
CSAREGGMDGSPLHF
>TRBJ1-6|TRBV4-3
CASSQDQGANSPLHF
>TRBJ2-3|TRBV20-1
CSATRAISTDTQYF
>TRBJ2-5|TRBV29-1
CSAYLQGGETQYF
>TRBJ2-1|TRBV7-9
CASSAPGQRHNEQFF
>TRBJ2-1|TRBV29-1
CSAEPSGGARLSYNEQFF
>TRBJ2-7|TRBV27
CASSAGLNVYEQYF
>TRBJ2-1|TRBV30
CAWSLRGGADNEQFF
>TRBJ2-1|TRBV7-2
CASSLVTASGGLNNEQFF
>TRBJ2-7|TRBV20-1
CSANGGGGVEMVEQYF
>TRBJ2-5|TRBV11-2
CASSFRRKETQYF
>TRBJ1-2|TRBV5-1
CASRRDSRDYGYTF
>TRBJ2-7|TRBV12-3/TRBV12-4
CASSLYGESDEQYF
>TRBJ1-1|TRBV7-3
CASSLNNEAFF
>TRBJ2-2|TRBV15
CATSTPQGWAGELFF
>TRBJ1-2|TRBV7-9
CASSQDSYGYTF
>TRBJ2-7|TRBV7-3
CASSLFQTPSYEQYF
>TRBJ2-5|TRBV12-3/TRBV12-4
CASSLALAGDQETQYF